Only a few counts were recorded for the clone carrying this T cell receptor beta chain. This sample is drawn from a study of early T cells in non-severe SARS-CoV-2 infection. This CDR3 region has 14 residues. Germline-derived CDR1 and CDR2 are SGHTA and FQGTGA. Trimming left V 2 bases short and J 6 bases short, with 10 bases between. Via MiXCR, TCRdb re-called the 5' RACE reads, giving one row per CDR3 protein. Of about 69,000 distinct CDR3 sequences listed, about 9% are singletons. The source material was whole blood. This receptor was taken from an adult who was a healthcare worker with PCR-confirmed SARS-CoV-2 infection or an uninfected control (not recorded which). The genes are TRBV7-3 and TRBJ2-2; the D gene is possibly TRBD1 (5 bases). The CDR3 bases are TGTGCCAGCAGCTTAGATAGGGGCGCCGGGGAGCTGTTTTTT. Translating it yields CASSLDRGAGELFF.